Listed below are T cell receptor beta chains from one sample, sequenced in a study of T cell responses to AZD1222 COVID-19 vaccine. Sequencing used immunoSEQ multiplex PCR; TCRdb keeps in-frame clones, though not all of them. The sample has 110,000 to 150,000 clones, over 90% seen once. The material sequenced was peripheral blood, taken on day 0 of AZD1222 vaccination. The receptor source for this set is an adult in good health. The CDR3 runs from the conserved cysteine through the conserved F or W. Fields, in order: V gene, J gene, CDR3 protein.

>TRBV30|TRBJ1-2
CAWSGTGGAYTF
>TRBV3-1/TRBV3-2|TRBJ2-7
CASSLSSTETYEQYF
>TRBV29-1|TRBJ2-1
CSAKKGTGHTNEQFF
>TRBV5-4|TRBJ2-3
CASSPGAGSSTDTQYF
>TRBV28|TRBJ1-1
CAIHPPGTLNTEAFF
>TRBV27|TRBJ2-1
CASSLGRGGEQFF
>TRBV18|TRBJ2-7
CASSPPSYEQYF
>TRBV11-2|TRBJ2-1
CASSSTPPGNNEQFF
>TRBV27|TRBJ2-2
CASSFWGPNTGELFF
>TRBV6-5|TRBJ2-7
CASWKGTSGSYEQYF
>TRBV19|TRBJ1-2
CASSTGVNYGYTF
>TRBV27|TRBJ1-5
CASSLNRARTQPQHF
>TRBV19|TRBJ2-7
CASSISGTYEQYF
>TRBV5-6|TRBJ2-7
CASSWDLGAHSYEQYF
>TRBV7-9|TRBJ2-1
CASSDGTFSYNEQFF
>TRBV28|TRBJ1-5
CASSKGHREGQPQHF
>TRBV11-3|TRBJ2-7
CASSPGPGGYEQYF
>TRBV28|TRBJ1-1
CASSLASGGWDTEAFF
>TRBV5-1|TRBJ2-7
CASSLQRQNSYEQYF
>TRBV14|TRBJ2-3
CASSWDRGGTDTQYF
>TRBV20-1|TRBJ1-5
CSASVGGNQPQHF
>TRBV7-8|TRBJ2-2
CASSGTGENTGELFF
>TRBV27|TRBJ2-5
CASTPSWGAARETQYF
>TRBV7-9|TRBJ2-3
CASSLEGQSGTDTQYF
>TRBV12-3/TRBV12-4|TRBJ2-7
CASSRPDRYEQYF
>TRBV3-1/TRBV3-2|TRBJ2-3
CASSQKGLVVDTQYF
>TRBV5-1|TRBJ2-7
CASTLTELEGEQYF
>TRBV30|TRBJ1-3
CAWSVERSGNTIYF
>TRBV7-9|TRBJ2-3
CASSLIQGFEGTQYF
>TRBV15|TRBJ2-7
CATSRDLGVEDSYEQYF
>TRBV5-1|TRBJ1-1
CASSSGQRNTEAFF
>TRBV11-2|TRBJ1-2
CASSLGVGKVNYGYTF
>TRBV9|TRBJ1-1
CASSVVTNTEAFF
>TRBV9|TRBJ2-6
CASSVEGYGANVLTF
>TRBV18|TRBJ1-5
CASSVNSGTVTSNQPQHF
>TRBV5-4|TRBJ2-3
CASSPSLGADTQYF
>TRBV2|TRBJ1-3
CASSETRLSGNTIYF
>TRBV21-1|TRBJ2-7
CASSKHLGSRSYEQYF
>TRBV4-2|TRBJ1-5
CASSKRHGGSNQPQHF
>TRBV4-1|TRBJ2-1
CATQAGRGTDNEQFF
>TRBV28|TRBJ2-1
CASSFRAGFVPNEQFF
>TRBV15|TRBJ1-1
CATSRDLGTGWMNTEAFF
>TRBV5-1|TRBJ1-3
CASSSSGSSGNTIYF
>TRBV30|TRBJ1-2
CAWIRKGADYGYTF
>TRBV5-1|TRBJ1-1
CASSLVGGNTEAFF
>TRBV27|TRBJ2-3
CASSSRFAITDTQYF